The 19 T cell receptor beta chains below come from one sample, sequenced in a study of blood T cells in healthy people across ages. A second roughly 7 to 11 cycle PCR used barcoded and J-beta primers. TCRdb itself ran the 5' RACE reads through MiXCR, one entry per CDR3 protein. The sample includes about 570,000 distinct CDR3 sequences, 27% of them seen just once. The sequenced material came from blood. Every receptor here comes from a woman aged 65 to 85 in good health.

The gene calls are TRBV4-3 and TRBJ1-2; D gene unclear. This CDR3 region has 14 residues. Per the germline V gene, CDR1 is LGHNA and CDR2 is YSLEER. V was pared by 2 bases and J by 4 bases, with 11 bases between. The CDR3 DNA is TGCGCCAGCAGCCAACTTGGACGTGGCTATGGCTACACCTTC. It yields the protein CASSQLGRGYGYTF.

This clonotype was observed a handful of times. The rearrangement joins TRBV12-3 or TRBV12-4 to TRBJ1-3, with D unclear. This CDR3 has 14 amino acids. Trimming pared 2 bases from V and 5 bases from J, leaving 10 bases between. The CDR3 nucleotides read TGTGCCAGCAGTTTAAGAACAGACCGAAACACCATATATTTT. It specifies CASSLRTDRNTIYF.

This clonotype occurred a few times. CDR3 amino acids: CASKGGGSRSTDTQYF. In DNA form, the CDR3 reads TGTGCCAGCAAGGGGGGGGGCTCTCGTAGCACAGATACGCAGTATTTT. The rearrangement links TRBV5-4 to TRBJ2-3; tentatively, D is TRBD2 (7 bases). The germline CDR1 and CDR2 sequences are SGHNT and YYREEE (reference sequence). The CDR3 sequence is 16 residues long. The germline V and J ends were trimmed by 6 bases and 0 bases, with 17 bases remaining between them.

This clonotype was observed a few times. The chain joins TRBV20-1 to TRBJ1-2, with 7 positions matching TRBD1. This CDR3 region has 14 residues. J lost 4 bases, V lost 3 bases, and 8 bases had no gene match. The germline gives CDR1 DFQATT, CDR2 SNEGSKA (reference sequence). The CDR3 bases are TGCAGTGCTAGTACGCCAGGGGGGCCCTATGGCTACACCTTC. Residues: CSASTPGGPYGYTF.

A few counts support this clonotype. A junction end diverges from the germline sequence, so it may reflect a read error. The chain couples TRBV4-3 to TRBJ1-4, with TRBD1 matching 9 bases. The CDR3 covers 18 residues. CDR1 is LGHNA and CDR2 is YSLEER in the germline V gene. CDR3 nucleotide sequence: TGCGCCAGCAGCCCATATACGACAGGGGGATCAACTAATGAAAAACTGCTTTTT. It specifies CASSPYTTGGSTNEKLLF.

The rearrangement links TRBV10-3 to TRBJ2-7, with D unresolved. The CDR3 runs 15 residues. CDR1 is ENHRY, CDR2 SYGVKD, per germline. Trimming cost V 4 bases and J 0 bases, with 13 bases left between them. The CDR3 loop reads CAISGSRTSSYEQYF. The CDR3 DNA is TGTGCCATCAGTGGTTCTAGGACGAGCTCCTACGAGCAGTACTTC.

Details on this clonotype: At one boundary the junction diverges from the germline segment, which might be a read error. J is TRBJ2-3 and V is TRBV6-1; the match to TRBD1 covers 8 bases. The CDR3 is made up of 15 amino acids. Germline V lookup: CDR1 MNHNS, CDR2 SASEGT. CDR3 sequence: CVSSEVGQGTDTQYF. The CDR3 DNA follows: TGTGTCAGCAGTGAAGTTGGACAGGGTACAGATACGCAGTATTTT.

This chain joins TRBV3-1 and TRBJ2-7; a possible D gene is TRBD1 (6 bases). The germline gives CDR1 LGHDT, CDR2 YNNKEL (reference sequence). This CDR3 region has 14 residues. Trimming cost V 7 bases and J 0 bases, with 13 bases left between them. Here the CDR3 reads CASTPRDNSYEQYF. The CDR3 nucleotides read TGTGCCAGCACCCCTCGGGACAACTCCTACGAGCAGTACTTC.

The DNA for the CDR3 is TGTGCCAGCAGTACTTCAGGGGGCGCAAATGAAAAACTGTTTTTT. This sequence encodes CASSTSGGANEKLFF. The chain links TRBV2 to TRBJ1-4, with 8 bases matching TRBD1. Trimming took 5 bases from V and 5 from J; bases not matched to a gene: 7. The CDR3 extends over 15 amino acids. The germline gives CDR1 SNHLY, CDR2 FYNNEI.

CDR3 in DNA: TGTGCCAGCAGCGACGGGGGTAGGTGGAACACTGAAGCTTTCTTT. Translation: CASSDGGRWNTEAFF. The chain joins TRBV9 to TRBJ1-1; TRBD1 is a possible D gene (5 bases). CDR1 and CDR2 from the germline V gene are SGDLS and YYNGEE. The V end lost 3 bases, the J end lost 1 base, and 13 bases lay between the germline ends. The CDR3 is 15 residues long. Supplemented by reference TRBV9 and TRBJ1-1, the full variable domain reads DSGVTQTPKHLITATGQRVTLRCSPRSGDLSVYWYQQSLDQGLQFLIQYYNGEERAKGNILERFSAQQFPDLHSELNLSSLELGDSALYFCASSDGGRWNTEAFFGQGTRLTVV.

J is TRBJ2-5 and V is TRBV29-1, with D unclear. The J call is doubtful: the DNA matches TRBJ2-7 better. This CDR3 has 15 amino acids. The germline V gene has CDR1 SQVTM and CDR2 ANQGSEA. The CDR3 reads CSVEASVGPSYEQYF. As DNA, the CDR3 is TGCAGCGTTGAAGCGAGTGTTGGGCCTTCCTACGAGCAGTACTTC.

The CDR3 loop reads CSARDNDRGYTF. Written as DNA, the CDR3 is TGCAGTGCTAGAGATAACGACAGAGGCTACACCTTC. The chain recombines TRBV20-1 with TRBJ1-2; tentative D call: TRBD1 (5 bases). There are 12 residues in the CDR3. The V end was cut by 0 bases, the J end by 8 bases, with 10 bases between. CDR1 is DFQATT and CDR2 is SNEGSKA in the germline V gene (reference sequence).

The rearrangement uses TRBV20-1 and TRBJ2-4, with TRBD1 as a possible D gene (5 bases). The CDR3 is 14 amino acids. Germline lookup yields CDR1 DFQATT and CDR2 SNEGSKA (reference sequence). The V end was cut by 3 bases, the J end by 2 bases, with 11 bases between. The CDR3 spells CSAREGVTKNIQYF. Here the CDR3 DNA reads TGCAGTGCTAGGGAAGGGGTTACCAAAAACATTCAGTACTTC.

The chain combines TRBV7-2 with TRBJ2-3, with TRBD1 as a possible D gene (6 bases). Germline V gene data show CDR1 as SGHTA and CDR2 as FQGNSA. Trimming removed 5 bases at V and 2 bases at J, with 17 bases between. The CDR3 extends over 16 amino acids. The CDR3 coding sequence is TGTGCCAGCAGCGTGGGACATCGGATCTCCACAGATACGCAGTATTTT. Its protein is CASSVGHRISTDTQYF.

This clonotype was detected only a few times. This may be a read error: a much more frequent sequence differs by one nucleotide. The chain employs TRBV13 and TRBJ1-5; D may be TRBD1 (5 bases). The CDR3 runs to 13 residues. Trimming cost V 7 bases and J 2 bases, with 9 bases left between them. Germline lookup yields CDR1 PRHDT and CDR2 FYEKMQ (reference sequence). The CDR3 DNA reads TGTGCCAGCACCTTGACAGGCAATCAGCCCCAGCATTTT. This codes for CASTLTGNQPQHF. The full variable domain, its missing parts supplied by reference TRBV13 and TRBJ1-5, is AAGVIQSPRHLIKEKRETATLKCYPIPRHDTVYWYQQGPGQDPQFLISFYEKMQSDKGSIPDRFSAQQFSDYHSELNMSSLELGDSALYFCASTLTGNQPQHFGDGTRLSIL.

The DNA for the CDR3 is TGTGCCAGCAGCTTACTGGGGAAGACCCAGTACTTC. Translation: CASSLLGKTQYF. The gene calls are TRBV7-2 and TRBJ2-5; D not resolved. CDR3 size: 12 residues. V shed 2 bases and J shed 6 bases, with 7 bases lying between them. CDR1 is SGHTA, CDR2 FQGNSA, per germline. The full variable domain, in which reference TRBV7-2 and TRBJ2-5 provide the parts outside the CDR3, is GAGVSQSPSNKVTEKGKDVELRCDPISGHTALYWYRQSLGQGLEFLIYFQGNSAPDKSGLPSDRFSAERTGGSVSTLTIQRTQQEDSAVYLCASSLLGKTQYFGPGTRLLVL.

This chain joins TRBV12-5 and TRBJ2-3, with D unresolved. V dropped 6 bases and J dropped 4 bases, with 5 bases sitting between them. CDR1 LGHNT and CDR2 FRNRAP come from the germline V gene. This CDR3 contains 11 residues. The CDR3 bases are TGTGCTAGTGGGTCACCAGATACGCAGTATTTT. Its translation is CASGSPDTQYF.

The chain recombines TRBV7-3 with TRBJ1-3; D unresolved. This CDR3 has 16 amino acids. The germline gives CDR1 SGHTA, CDR2 FQGTGA. Trimming left V 2 bases short and J 1 base short, with 12 bases between. The CDR3 loop is CASSLDEWSSGNTIYF. DNA of the CDR3: TGTGCCAGCAGCTTAGATGAATGGAGTTCTGGAAACACCATATATTTT.

The chain joins TRBV5-1 to TRBJ2-3; TRBD2 aligns across 9 bases. The CDR3 consists of 17 residues. V lost 5 bases to trimming and J lost 0 bases; unmatched junction nucleotides: 10. Germline V lookup: CDR1 SGHRS, CDR2 YFSETQ. This CDR3 is CASRPSGGTLSTDTQYF. CDR3 DNA: TGCGCCAGCAGACCCAGCGGGGGGACTCTGAGCACAGATACGCAGTATTTT.